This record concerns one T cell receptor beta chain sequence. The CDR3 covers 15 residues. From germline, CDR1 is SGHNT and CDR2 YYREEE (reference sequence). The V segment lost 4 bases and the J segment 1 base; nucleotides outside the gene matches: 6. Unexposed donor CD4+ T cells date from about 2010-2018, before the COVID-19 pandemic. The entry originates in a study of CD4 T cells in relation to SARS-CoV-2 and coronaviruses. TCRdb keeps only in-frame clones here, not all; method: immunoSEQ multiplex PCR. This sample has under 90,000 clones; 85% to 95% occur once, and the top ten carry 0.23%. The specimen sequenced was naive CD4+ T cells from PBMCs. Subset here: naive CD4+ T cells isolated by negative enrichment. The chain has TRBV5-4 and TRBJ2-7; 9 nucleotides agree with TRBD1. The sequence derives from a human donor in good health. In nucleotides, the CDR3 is TGTGCCAGCAGCACCAACAGGGGGCCGTCCTACGAGCAGTACTTC. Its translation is CASSTNRGPSYEQYF.